This T cell receptor (beta chain) was retrieved from a study of cytomegalovirus exposure and HLA in healthy donors. TCRdb's table, derived via immunoSEQ multiplex PCR, lists solely in-frame clones and lacks some. The table shows about 150,000 clones, with about 88% occurring only once. V was pared by 3 bases and J by 11 bases, with 19 bases between. The CDR3 is made up of 15 amino acids. Per germline, CDR1 MDHEN and CDR2 SYDVKM. The chain recombines TRBV28 with TRBJ1-4; D might be TRBD1 (6 bases). Sequenced material: PBMCs. The clonotype comes from a man aged 18 to 35 in good health and CMV-seronegative. The DNA for the CDR3 is TGTGCCAGCAGTTTCTCGGTACAGGGTAAAGGTAAACTGTTTTTT. This encodes CASSFSVQGKGKLFF.